Shown below are 29 T cell receptor beta chains from a single sample sequenced in a study of early T cells in non-severe SARS-CoV-2 infection. TCRdb re-called the 5' RACE reads through MiXCR, storing one row per CDR3 protein. Among tens of thousands of distinct CDR3 sequences, roughly 9.3% were seen once, and the ten largest hold just under 15%. The sequencing sample was made of whole blood. These receptors were obtained from an adult who was a healthcare worker with PCR-confirmed SARS-CoV-2 infection or an uninfected control (not recorded which).

This clonotype was recorded at least ten times. The J gene is TRBJ2-1, the V gene TRBV7-8, with 9 bases fitting TRBD2. The V gene's germline CDR1 is SGHVS and CDR2 FQNEAQ. Trimming removed 2 bases from V and 8 bases from J; junction bases left unmatched: 10. This CDR3 is 16 amino acids long. The DNA for the CDR3 is TGTGCCAGCAGCTTATATGGCGGGAGGGGTCGTCATGAGCAGTTCTTC. It translates to CASSLYGGRGRHEQFF.

This clonotype occurred many times. The genes are TRBV7-9 and TRBJ2-2; TRBD1 aligns across 9 bases. The CDR3 is made up of 14 amino acids. After removal of 3 bases from V and 6 bases from J, the junction contained 2 bases not matched to a gene. CDR1 SEHNR and CDR2 FQNEAQ come from the germline V gene (reference sequence). The CDR3 region is CASSFRDRAGELFF. DNA of the CDR3: TGTGCCAGCAGCTTCCGGGACAGGGCCGGGGAGCTGTTTTTT.

This clonotype has just a few counts. The V gene is TRBV29-1, the J gene TRBJ2-5; a possible D gene is TRBD2 (5 bases). The CDR3 totals 11 residues. Germline V CDR1 and CDR2: SQVTM, ANQGSEA. Deletions cut 8 bases from V and 2 bases from J, with 9 bases between. CDR3 DNA: TGCAGCTGGAGGAAACAAGAGACCCAGTACTTC. It encodes CSWRKQETQYF.

The table lists this clonotype with many counts. The chain has TRBV12-3 or TRBV12-4 and TRBJ2-2, with unresolved D. The germline V and J ends were trimmed by 4 bases and 0 bases, with 12 bases remaining between them. CDR3 length: 16 residues. CDR3: CASSSGRTTNTGELFF. The CDR3 DNA is TGTGCCAGCAGTTCGGGTCGGACCACGAACACCGGGGAGCTGTTTTTT.

This clonotype appeared many times. CDR3 loop: CASSSTGTSSDIQYF. DNA of the CDR3: TGTGCCAGCAGTTCTACCGGGACTAGCTCGGACATTCAGTACTTC. The chain carries TRBV7-2 and TRBJ2-4; 9 nucleotides line up with TRBD2. V lost 6 bases to trimming and J lost 8 bases; unmatched junction nucleotides: 11. The CDR3 contains 15 residues. The germline V gene encodes CDR1 SGHTA and CDR2 FQGNSA.

This clonotype was observed a few times. The chain carries TRBV19 and TRBJ2-3, with D possibly called TRBD1 or TRBD2 (6 bases each). CDR3 length: 14 residues. From germline, CDR1 is LNHDA and CDR2 SQIVND (reference sequence). Trimming took off 0 bases at V and 6 bases at J, with 10 bases between the two ends. This CDR3 is CASSIDRGPDTQYF. The CDR3 DNA reads TGTGCCAGTAGTATAGATCGGGGGCCCGATACGCAGTATTTT.

V gene TRBV29-1 combines with J gene TRBJ2-3; TRBD1 matches at 7 bases. The CDR3 totals 13 residues. The trim removed 3 bases at V and 4 bases at J, leaving 4 bases unmatched. Germline V gives CDR1 SQVTM, CDR2 ANQGSEA. The CDR3 loop is CSVDRQGPDTQYF. The DNA for the CDR3 is TGCAGCGTTGATAGACAGGGTCCAGATACGCAGTATTTT.

The CDR3 DNA reads TGTGCCAGCAGTTTGTTCCAGTTCCAAGAGACCCAGTACTTC. Protein product: CASSLFQFQETQYF. V gene TRBV28 combines with J gene TRBJ2-5; D gene ambiguous. This CDR3 spans 14 amino acids. The V gene lost 3 bases and the J gene lost 1 base, with 9 bases spanning the gap. Germline V CDR1 and CDR2: MDHEN, SYDVKM.

This clonotype turned up a few times. The rearrangement joins TRBV7-8 to TRBJ2-5; no clear D. Germline assignment: CDR1 SGHVS and CDR2 FQNEAQ. CDR3 length equals 14 residues. The V gene lost 1 base and the J gene lost 4 bases, with 10 bases spanning the gap. The CDR3 sequence is CASSLGVYGETQYF. Written as DNA, the CDR3 is TGTGCCAGCAGCTTAGGTGTGTACGGAGAGACCCAGTACTTC. The complete variable domain, with remaining parts taken from reference TRBV7-8 and TRBJ2-5, reads GAGVSQSPRYKVAKRGQDVALRCDPISGHVSLFWYQQALGQGPEFLTYFQNEAQLDKSGLPSDRFFAERPEGSVSTLKIQRTQQEDSAVYLCASSLGVYGETQYFGPGTRLLVL.

V and J are TRBV27 and TRBJ1-2; D is undetermined. The V gene's germline CDR1 is MNHEY and CDR2 SMNVEV (reference sequence). Deletions cut 3 bases from V and 4 bases from J, with 12 bases between. The CDR3 spans 14 residues. The CDR3 is CASSFRDPPYGYTF. In DNA, the CDR3 is TGTGCCAGCAGTTTCCGTGATCCGCCCTATGGCTACACCTTC.

This chain uses TRBV29-1 with TRBJ1-1, with a weak D call TRBD1 (6 bases). This CDR3 comprises 13 residues. Looked up from germline, CDR1 is SQVTM and CDR2 is ANQGSEA. The germline V and J ends were trimmed by 8 bases and 3 bases, with 16 bases remaining between them. The chain's CDR3 is CSSGKGGDTEAFF. CDR3 bases: TGCAGCTCCGGGAAGGGGGGGGACACTGAAGCTTTCTTT.

This clonotype was counted only a few times. The CDR3 sequence: CSARVAGPDTQYF. CDR3 nucleotides: TGCAGTGCTAGAGTAGCAGGGCCAGATACGCAGTATTTT. The chain uses TRBV20-1 and TRBJ2-3; weak D call: TRBD1 (5 bases). There are 13 residues in the CDR3. Looked up from germline, CDR1 is DFQATT and CDR2 is SNEGSKA (reference sequence). Deletions cut 1 base from V and 4 bases from J, with 9 bases between.

This clonotype was detected only a few times. The chain has TRBV27 and TRBJ2-1; D is perhaps TRBD1 (6 bases). Trimming stripped 4 bases from V and 2 bases from J, with 12 bases between. This CDR3 contains 15 residues. Germline V gene sequence: CDR1 MNHEY, CDR2 SMNVEV (reference sequence). CDR3 DNA: TGTGCCAGCAGTTCCTCCCCAGGGGCCTACAATGAGCAGTTCTTC. It yields the protein CASSSSPGAYNEQFF.

A few counts support this clonotype. This chain uses TRBV11-3 with TRBJ2-3; TRBD1 matches 11 bases. CDR1 and CDR2 from the germline V gene are SGHNT and YENEEA. The J segment lost 4 bases and the V segment lost 5 bases, leaving 5 bases of the junction unmatched. The CDR3 totals 15 residues. The CDR3 bases are TGTGCCAGCAGCACTGGACAGGGGGCCTCAGATACGCAGTATTTT. Its protein product is CASSTGQGASDTQYF.

The chain carries TRBV5-6 and TRBJ2-3; 8 nucleotides line up with TRBD1. V trimming: 5 bases; J trimming: 5 bases; junction bases outside the gene matches: 7. Per the germline V gene, CDR1 is SGHDT and CDR2 is YYEEEE. The CDR3 is 14 amino acids. The CDR3 spells CASREQGERDTQYF. In DNA, the CDR3 is TGTGCCAGCAGGGAACAGGGGGAGAGAGATACGCAGTATTTT.

DNA for the CDR3: TGTGCCAGCAGTTTTTGGCAGGGGAAGTTCGACTATGGCTACACCTTC. It is translated as CASSFWQGKFDYGYTF. The V gene is TRBV28, the J gene TRBJ1-2; weak D call: TRBD1 (6 bases). The ends were cut back, 3 bases at V and 3 bases at J, with 17 bases in the middle. The CDR3 has 16 amino acids. Germline V gives CDR1 MDHEN, CDR2 SYDVKM.

The table lists this clonotype with many counts. The rearrangement joins TRBV6-5 to TRBJ2-1; TRBD2 agrees at 7 bases. Germline assignment: CDR1 MNHEY and CDR2 SVGAGI. The CDR3 has 14 amino acids. V shed 5 bases, J shed 5 bases, and the junction held 6 bases outside the gene matches. The DNA for the CDR3 is TGTGCCAGCAGTATAAGCGGGGTGAACAATGAGCAGTTCTTC. Translation gives CASSISGVNNEQFF.

The sample holds many counts of this clonotype. The chain links TRBV28 to TRBJ2-6; TRBD1 matches at 8 bases. The CDR3 runs 16 residues. Trimming took 5 bases from V and 2 from J; bases not matched to a gene: 5. Per the germline V gene, CDR1 is MDHEN and CDR2 is SYDVKM. CDR3 residues: CASSKMTGAGANVLTF. CDR3 in DNA: TGTGCCAGCAGTAAAATGACAGGGGCTGGGGCCAACGTCCTGACTTTC.

The chain is built from TRBV15 and TRBJ2-3; tentative D call: TRBD2 (6 bases). CDR3 length: 14 amino acids. CDR1 is LNHNV and CDR2 is YYDKDF in the germline V gene (reference sequence). V lost 3 bases to trimming and J lost 5 bases, with 12 bases between them. The CDR3 DNA reads TGTGCCACCAGCAGTTACGGGAGTAAAGATACGCAGTATTTT. It translates to CATSSYGSKDTQYF.

The rearrangement joins TRBV4-3 to TRBJ2-7; D may be TRBD1 (5 bases). Germline V lookup: CDR1 LGHNA, CDR2 YSLEER. The V end lost 4 bases, the J end lost 2 bases, and 18 bases lay between the germline ends. The CDR3 has 16 residues. This CDR3 is CASSPKGRVPTYEQYF. CDR3 DNA sequence: TGCGCCAGCAGCCCGAAAGGCAGGGTCCCGACCTACGAGCAGTACTTC.

This clonotype appeared many times. The J gene is TRBJ2-3, the V gene TRBV7-3, with TRBD2 matching 7 bases. The ends lost 4 bases at V and 4 bases at J; junction bases unmatched: 8. The CDR3 sequence is 15 residues long. Germline V gene data show CDR1 as SGHTA and CDR2 as FQGTGA. The CDR3 is CASSSGGGSADTQYF. The CDR3 DNA follows: TGTGCCAGCAGCTCCGGGGGAGGGAGCGCAGATACGCAGTATTTT.

This clonotype was counted many times. The gene calls are TRBV27 and TRBJ1-5; tentative D call: TRBD1 (6 bases). Germline CDR1 is MNHEY and CDR2 is SMNVEV (reference sequence). The CDR3 runs to 15 residues. Deletions cut 11 bases from V and 0 bases from J, with 17 bases between. The CDR3 region has the DNA TGTGCCCTGGGGGCTGTCGGGTGTAGCAATCAGCCCCAGCATTTT. Translation: CALGAVGCSNQPQHF.

Concerning this clonotype itself: At one end the junction does not follow the germline gene, possibly because of a read error. The chain is built from TRBV29-1 and TRBJ2-2, with 9 bases lining up with TRBD2. CDR3 length: 12 amino acids. Germline CDR1 and CDR2: SQVTM and ANQGSEA. Here the CDR3 reads CTGGREDGELIF. The CDR3 bases are TGCACAGGCGGGAGGGAGGACGGGGAGCTGATTTTT.

This rearrangement joins TRBV6-5 to TRBJ1-5, with D uncertain. This CDR3 spans 13 amino acids. Trimming cost V 8 bases and J 0 bases, with 8 bases left between them. CDR1 MNHEY and CDR2 SVGAGI come from the germline V gene. The CDR3 is CASRPYSNQPQHF. In DNA form, the CDR3 reads TGTGCCAGCCGACCTTATAGCAATCAGCCCCAGCATTTT.

This clonotype showed up many times. The chain has TRBV7-6 and TRBJ2-1, with D tentatively TRBD1 (5 bases). Germline-derived CDR1 and CDR2 are SGHVS and FNYEAQ. Deletions cut 4 bases from V and 1 base from J, with 8 bases between. The CDR3 length is 14 residues. The CDR3 region has the DNA TGTGCCAGCAGCTCAGGGTTTTCCTACAATGAGCAGTTCTTC. It yields the protein CASSSGFSYNEQFF.

The table lists this clonotype with a few counts. The chain joins TRBV9 to TRBJ2-7, with 14 bases that match TRBD2. The germline V gene has CDR1 SGDLS and CDR2 YYNGEE. V was clipped by 4 bases and J by 0 bases; unmatched bases: 9. The CDR3 runs to 18 residues. The CDR3, as DNA: TGTGCCAGCAGCACCGGGACTAGCGGGAGAAGAAGCTCCTACGAGCAGTACTTC. It yields the protein CASSTGTSGRRSSYEQYF.

At least ten counts were recorded for this clonotype. This chain joins TRBV6-5 and TRBJ1-5, with 7 nucleotides matching TRBD1. This CDR3 is 15 amino acids long. The V gene's germline CDR1 is MNHEY and CDR2 SVGAGI. After removal of 4 bases from V and 6 bases from J, the junction contained 9 bases not matched to a gene. CDR3 DNA sequence: TGTGCCAGCAGTTCAGTAAGGGGGCGAGGTCAGCCCCAGCATTTT. Its translation: CASSSVRGRGQPQHF.

This clonotype was found many times. The rearrangement links TRBV29-1 to TRBJ2-7; 9 bases agree with TRBD2. V trimming: 5 bases; J trimming: 2 bases; junction bases outside the gene matches: 10. The CDR3 totals 15 residues. CDR1 is SQVTM and CDR2 is ANQGSEA in the germline V gene. CDR3 sequence: CSVRGLSGRTYEQYF. CDR3 nucleotides: TGCAGCGTTCGGGGACTTAGCGGGAGAACCTACGAGCAGTACTTC.

This clonotype has a count of ten or more. The chain uses TRBV28 and TRBJ2-7, with 8 bases that match TRBD1. The CDR3 covers 18 residues. The germline V gene has CDR1 MDHEN and CDR2 SYDVKM. The V segment lost 3 bases and the J segment 2 bases; nucleotides outside the gene matches: 15. The CDR3 DNA reads TGTGCCAGCAGTTTCAACCTAGGACAGGGCGGGTTGCCCTACGAGCAGTACTTC. Protein: CASSFNLGQGGLPYEQYF.